This passage covers 11 T cell receptor beta chains from one sample sequenced in a study of patients and donors after allogeneic stem cell transplantation (TCRdb year 2020). To prepare the library, RT-PCR was applied. Instrument used: NextSeq 550. The public reads were reprocessed in TCRdb via fastp at Q25 and MiXCR, keeping in-frame beta chains. For every CDR3 protein sequence, its rows merge into one entry that carries the most common genes and DNA. This sample has 150,000 to 200,000 distinct CDR3 sequences in its table, and about 29% of those were observed once. The ten largest clones represent 2.5% to 3.5% of the sample. What was sequenced was blood, either unsorted or a sorted T cell fraction (not recorded which). These receptors all come from a human donor who was either an allogeneic HSCT recipient or a stem cell or donor lymphocyte infusion donor (not recorded which). It is not recorded whose cells these are; they may come from a transplant donor.

The V and J genes are TRBV3-1 and TRBJ2-1; 8 bases match TRBD2. V lost 6 bases to trimming and J lost 8 bases; unmatched junction nucleotides: 12. Per the germline V gene, CDR1 is LGHDT and CDR2 is YNNKEL (reference sequence). The CDR3 runs to 15 residues. The CDR3 DNA is TGTGCCAGCAGTCGGGAGGGCCGAGGAGTGGATGAGCAGTTCTTC. Protein sequence: CASSREGRGVDEQFF.

The gene calls are TRBV7-9 and TRBJ1-2; D is perhaps TRBD1 (6 bases). V lost 8 bases and J 6 bases, leaving 16 bases between the germline ends. This CDR3 contains 13 residues. CDR1 is SEHNR, CDR2 FQNEAQ, per germline (reference sequence). The CDR3 loop reads CASAIWGQDGYTF. The CDR3, as DNA: TGTGCCAGCGCTATCTGGGGGCAGGATGGCTACACCTTC. Full variable domain (missing parts from reference TRBV7-9 and TRBJ1-2): DTGVSQNPRHKITKRGQNVTFRCDPISEHNRLYWYRQTLGQGPEFLTYFQNEAQLEKSRLLSDRFSAERPKGSFSTLEIQRTEQGDSAMYLCASAIWGQDGYTFGSGTRLTVV.

In this sample, this clonotype turned up many times. The chain employs TRBV10-3 and TRBJ2-7, with 12 bases lining up with TRBD1. The CDR3 has 15 residues. Germline values: CDR1 ENHRY, CDR2 SYGVKD. Trimming removed 6 bases from V and 6 bases from J; junction bases left unmatched: 9. CDR3 loop: CAIRGGQGASAEQYF. CDR3 bases: TGTGCCATCAGGGGGGGACAGGGGGCTTCCGCCGAGCAGTACTTC.

V gene TRBV28 combines with J gene TRBJ2-7, with TRBD1 matching over 10 bases. From germline, CDR1 is MDHEN and CDR2 SYDVKM. The ends lost 8 bases at V and 4 bases at J; junction bases unmatched: 8. This CDR3 has 14 residues. The CDR3 DNA follows: TGTGCCAGCTCGGATGGGACAGGGGCTTACGAGCAGTACTTC. Protein sequence: CASSDGTGAYEQYF.

The chain couples TRBV7-9 to TRBJ2-5; possibly TRBD1 for D (5 bases). The CDR3 contains 14 residues. The germline CDR1 and CDR2 sequences are SEHNR and FQNEAQ (reference sequence). V lost 4 bases and J lost 0, with 9 bases in between. The CDR3 spells CASSSPGNQETQYF. The CDR3 coding sequence is TGTGCCAGCAGCTCCCCAGGGAACCAAGAGACCCAGTACTTC.

The chain links TRBV7-9 to TRBJ1-5; no definite D call. The CDR3 covers 14 residues. V was shortened by 5 bases and J by 6 bases, with 14 bases between the two germline ends. CDR1 is SEHNR, CDR2 FQNEAQ, per germline (reference sequence). The CDR3 sequence is CASSPRSGFQPQHF. The DNA of the CDR3 is TGTGCCAGCAGCCCCCGATCCGGCTTTCAGCCCCAGCATTTT.

V and J are TRBV4-3 and TRBJ2-2, with 8 bases that match TRBD2. The trim removed 0 bases at V and 4 bases at J, leaving 7 bases unmatched. The length of the CDR3 is 17 residues. Germline values: CDR1 LGHNA, CDR2 YSLEER. As DNA, the CDR3 is TGCGCCAGCAGCCAAGATCCCCTAGCGGGTAGCACCGGGGAGCTGTTTTTT. Translation: CASSQDPLAGSTGELFF.

The V gene is TRBV7-9, the J gene TRBJ2-1; D gene ambiguous. This CDR3 is built from 14 residues. Germline CDR1 and CDR2: SEHNR and FQNEAQ (reference sequence). V shed 0 bases and J shed 8 bases, with 11 bases lying between them. DNA for the CDR3: TGTGCCAGCAGCTTAGCGCTGGTGCCGGATGAGCAGTTCTTC. It encodes CASSLALVPDEQFF.

This chain links TRBV10-3 with TRBJ2-3; 12 bases are shared with TRBD2. This CDR3 is built from 17 residues. Germline V gene sequence: CDR1 ENHRY, CDR2 SYGVKD. V shed 5 bases, J shed 3 bases, and the junction held 9 bases outside the gene matches. As DNA, the CDR3 is TGTGCCATCAGTATTACTAGCGGGAGGTTCGGGACAGATACGCAGTATTTT. It specifies CAISITSGRFGTDTQYF.

The chain has TRBV7-2 and TRBJ1-2; D might be TRBD1 (6 bases). V lost 7 bases and J 10 bases, leaving 13 bases between the germline ends. Germline CDR1 reads SGHTA; CDR2 reads FQGNSA. The CDR3 runs to 11 residues. The CDR3 here is CASTIRGAYTF. CDR3 in DNA: TGTGCCAGCACCATTAGGGGGGCCTACACCTTC.

The V and J genes are TRBV30 and TRBJ1-2, with TRBD1 identical over 8 bases. V was clipped by 4 bases and J by 6 bases; unmatched bases: 7. The CDR3 length is 13 residues. Per germline, CDR1 GTSNPN and CDR2 SVGIG (reference sequence). CDR3 in DNA: TGTGCCTGGATCAGGGACAGGAGGAATGGCTACACCTTC. This translates into CAWIRDRRNGYTF.